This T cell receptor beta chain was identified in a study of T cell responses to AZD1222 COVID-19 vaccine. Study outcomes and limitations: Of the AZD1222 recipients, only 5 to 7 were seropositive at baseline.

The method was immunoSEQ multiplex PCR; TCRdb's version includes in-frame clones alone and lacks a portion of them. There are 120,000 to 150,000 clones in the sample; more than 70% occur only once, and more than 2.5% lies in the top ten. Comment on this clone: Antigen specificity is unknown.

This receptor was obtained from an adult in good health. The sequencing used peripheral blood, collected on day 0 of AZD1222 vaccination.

This chain's CDR3 is CASSLARAGNTIYF. CDR3 sequence (DNA): TGTGCCAGCAGCTTAGCACGGGCTGGAAACACCATATATTTT. The chain employs TRBV11-2 and TRBJ1-3, with D unresolved. The CDR3 contains 14 residues. V was shortened by 1 base and J by 2 bases, with 6 bases between the two germline ends. CDR1 and CDR2 (germline): SGHAT, FQNNGV.